A single sample is the source of the 18 T cell receptor beta chains below, sequenced in a study of T cells expressing NK-cell markers. One entry per CDR3 protein, without DNA, is what TCRdb gives after re-calling the 5' RACE reads. The sample has some 600,000 distinct CDR3 sequences; the top ten hold approximately 4%. What was sequenced was blood T cells: a sorted CD56 or NKG2C T cell subset, CD4+ or CD8+ T cells, or bulk PBMC T cells (not recorded which). These receptors all come from a man aged 18-30 years in good health.

V gene TRBV4-2 combines with J gene TRBJ2-1; the TRBD2 assignment by TCRdb is unverifiable without DNA. Germline lookup yields CDR1 LGHNA and CDR2 YNFKEQ. The CDR3 extends over 18 amino acids. CDR3 loop: CASSQEGVAVSSYNEQFF.

The gene calls are TRBV20-1 and TRBJ2-3. The CDR3 extends over 13 amino acids. Germline V gene sequence: CDR1 DFQATT, CDR2 SNEGSKA (reference sequence). This chain's CDR3 is CSASEGLTDTQYF.

Here the CDR3 reads CASSDGTYSTDTQYF. The J gene is TRBJ2-3, the V gene TRBV3-1; TCRdb's D call of TRBD2 is untestable without DNA. The CDR3 spans 15 residues. The germline V gene encodes CDR1 LGHDT and CDR2 YNNKEL (reference sequence).

The V and J genes are TRBV24-1 and TRBJ2-1; the TRBD1 assignment by TCRdb is unverifiable without DNA. The CDR3 has 16 residues. Germline V gives CDR1 KGHDR, CDR2 SFDVKD. The CDR3 protein is CATSDPGTTTKHEQFF.

The rearrangement uses TRBV5-1 and TRBJ2-5; there is no DNA to check the TCRdb D call of TRBD2. The CDR3 has 14 amino acids. Germline V gene data show CDR1 as SGHRS and CDR2 as YFSETQ. This chain's CDR3 is CASSPGLLQETQYF.

J is TRBJ2-7 and V is TRBV12-3 or TRBV12-4; TCRdb designates TRBD2, a call that cannot be tested without DNA. CDR3 length equals 15 residues. The CDR3 sequence is CASSLVPSGKNEQYF.

The chain couples TRBV5-5 to TRBJ2-2; TCRdb calls TRBD2, which cannot be checked without DNA. CDR1 is SGHKS and CDR2 is YYEKEE in the germline V gene (reference sequence). The CDR3 loop spans 16 amino acids. The CDR3 protein is CASRQTGGPVTGELFF.

This rearrangement joins TRBV27 to TRBJ2-1; checking the TCRdb D call of TRBD1 is not possible without DNA. Germline CDR1 and CDR2: MNHEY and SMNVEV (reference sequence). The CDR3 is made up of 16 amino acids. The CDR3 loop reads CASSLLRSLGYNEQFF.

V gene TRBV12-3 or TRBV12-4 combines with J gene TRBJ2-5. This CDR3 region has 13 residues. The CDR3 reads CASSLLQQETQYF.

The chain recombines TRBV5-1 with TRBJ2-7. Germline values: CDR1 SGHRS, CDR2 YFSETQ. The CDR3 runs 17 residues. CDR3 amino acids: CASSLGFYGRKSYEQYF.

The V and J genes are TRBV11-2 and TRBJ2-3; TCRdb lists TRBD1, though no DNA is available to test this call. The CDR3 covers 17 residues. Per germline, CDR1 SGHAT and CDR2 FQNNGV. The CDR3 sequence: CASSLGTGVLAGDTQYF.

The rearrangement links TRBV20-1 to TRBJ1-2. Germline V lookup: CDR1 DFQATT, CDR2 SNEGSKA (reference sequence). The CDR3 spans 13 residues. The CDR3: CSARGGGVGGYTF.

The V gene is TRBV2, the J gene TRBJ2-5. This CDR3 contains 11 residues. Germline loops: CDR1 SNHLY, CDR2 FYNNEI. The CDR3 region is CASSERETQYF.

The V call is TRBV12-3 or TRBV12-4, the J call TRBJ2-1; there is no DNA to check the TCRdb D call of TRBD1. The CDR3 length is 15 residues. This CDR3 reads CASSPGDERHNEQFF.

V is TRBV6-1 and J is TRBJ2-3. Germline assignment: CDR1 MNHNS and CDR2 SASEGT. The CDR3 loop spans 15 amino acids. CDR3 protein: CASSELTTSTDTQYF.

This CDR3 reads CASSLDALAGSRTGELFF. The chain joins TRBV11-2 to TRBJ2-2; checking the TCRdb D call of TRBD2 is not possible without DNA. This CDR3 is built from 18 residues. Germline V gene lookup returns CDR1 SGHAT and CDR2 FQNNGV.

V is TRBV7-9 and J is TRBJ2-7; TCRdb calls TRBD2, which cannot be checked without DNA. The germline gives CDR1 SEHNR, CDR2 FQNEAQ (reference sequence). The CDR3 spans 13 residues. CDR3 amino acids: CASDSGSLYEQYF.

The J gene is TRBJ2-6, the V gene TRBV30. Per the germline V gene, CDR1 is GTSNPN and CDR2 is SVGIG (reference sequence). The CDR3 has 14 amino acids. CDR3 in amino acids: CAWSVGPGANVLTF.